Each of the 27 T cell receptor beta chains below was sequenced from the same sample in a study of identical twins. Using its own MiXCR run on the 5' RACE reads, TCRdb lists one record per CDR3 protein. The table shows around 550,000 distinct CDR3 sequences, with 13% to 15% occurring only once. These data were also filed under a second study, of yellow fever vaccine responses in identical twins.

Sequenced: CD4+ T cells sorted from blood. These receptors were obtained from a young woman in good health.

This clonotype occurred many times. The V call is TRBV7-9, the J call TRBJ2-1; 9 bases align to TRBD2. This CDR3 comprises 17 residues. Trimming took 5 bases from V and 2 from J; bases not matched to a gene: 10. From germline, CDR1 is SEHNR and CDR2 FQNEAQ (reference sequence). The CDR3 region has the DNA TGTGCCAGCAGCCCAGGGCTAGCGGGAACCGCCTACAATGAGCAGTTCTTC. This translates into CASSPGLAGTAYNEQFF.

The CDR3 DNA is TGTGCCAGCAGCTTAGCTACTGGGAGCTACGAGCAGTACTTC. It yields the protein CASSLATGSYEQYF. The chain carries TRBV11-2 and TRBJ2-7; D is perhaps TRBD2 (5 bases). CDR1 and CDR2 from the germline V gene are SGHAT and FQNNGV. The CDR3 contains 14 residues. The V end lost 1 base, the J end lost 3 bases, and 10 bases lay between the germline ends.

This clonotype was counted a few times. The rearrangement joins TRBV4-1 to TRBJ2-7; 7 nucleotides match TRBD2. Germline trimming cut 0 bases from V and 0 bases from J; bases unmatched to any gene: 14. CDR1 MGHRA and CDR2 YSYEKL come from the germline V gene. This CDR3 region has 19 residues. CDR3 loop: CASSQDSEQPGLPSYEQYF. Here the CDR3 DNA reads TGCGCCAGCAGCCAAGATTCAGAACAGCCGGGACTACCCTCCTACGAGCAGTACTTC.

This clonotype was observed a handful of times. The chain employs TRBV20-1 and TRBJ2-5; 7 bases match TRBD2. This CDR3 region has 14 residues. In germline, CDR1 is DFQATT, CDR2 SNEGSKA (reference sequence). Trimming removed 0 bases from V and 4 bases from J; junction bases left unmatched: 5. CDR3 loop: CSARDVWGGETQYF. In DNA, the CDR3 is TGCAGTGCTAGAGATGTATGGGGGGGAGAGACCCAGTACTTC.

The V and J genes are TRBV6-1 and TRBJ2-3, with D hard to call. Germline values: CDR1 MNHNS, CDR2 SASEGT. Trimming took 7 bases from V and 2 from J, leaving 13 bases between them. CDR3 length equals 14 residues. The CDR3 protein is CASMAGPYTDTQYF. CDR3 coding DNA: TGTGCCAGCATGGCAGGCCCCTACACAGATACGCAGTATTTT.

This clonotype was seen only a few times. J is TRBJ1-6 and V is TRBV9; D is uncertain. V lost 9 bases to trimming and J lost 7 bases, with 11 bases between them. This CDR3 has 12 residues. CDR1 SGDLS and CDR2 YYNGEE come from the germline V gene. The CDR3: CATKERNSPLHF. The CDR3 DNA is TGTGCCACCAAGGAGAGGAATTCACCCCTCCACTTT.

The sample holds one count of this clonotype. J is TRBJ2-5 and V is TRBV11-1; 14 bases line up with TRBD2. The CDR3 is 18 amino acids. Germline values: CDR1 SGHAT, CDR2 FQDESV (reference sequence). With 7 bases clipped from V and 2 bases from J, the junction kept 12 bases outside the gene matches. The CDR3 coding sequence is TGTGCCAGCACCCCTCGAATGGGGACTAGCGGGGGACAAGAGACCCAGTACTTC. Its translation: CASTPRMGTSGGQETQYF.

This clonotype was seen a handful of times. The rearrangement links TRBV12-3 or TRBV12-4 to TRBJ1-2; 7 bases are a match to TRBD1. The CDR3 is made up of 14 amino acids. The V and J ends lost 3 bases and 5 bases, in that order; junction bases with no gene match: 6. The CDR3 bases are TGTGCCAGCAGTTTTAGGGGGCCTGGGTATGGCTACACCTTC. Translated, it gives CASSFRGPGYGYTF.

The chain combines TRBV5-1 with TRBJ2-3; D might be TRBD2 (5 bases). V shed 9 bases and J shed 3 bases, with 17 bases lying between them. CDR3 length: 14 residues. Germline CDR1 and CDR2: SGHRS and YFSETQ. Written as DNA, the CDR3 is TGCGCCACCTCCCTTGGCGGGCTTACAGATACGCAGTATTTT. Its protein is CATSLGGLTDTQYF.

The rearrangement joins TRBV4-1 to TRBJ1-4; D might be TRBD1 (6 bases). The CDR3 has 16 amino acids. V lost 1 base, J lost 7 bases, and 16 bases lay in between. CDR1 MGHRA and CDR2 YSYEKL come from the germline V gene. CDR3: CASSQVGRGRGEKLFF. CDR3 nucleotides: TGCGCCAGCAGCCAAGTGGGCAGGGGAAGGGGTGAAAAACTGTTTTTT.

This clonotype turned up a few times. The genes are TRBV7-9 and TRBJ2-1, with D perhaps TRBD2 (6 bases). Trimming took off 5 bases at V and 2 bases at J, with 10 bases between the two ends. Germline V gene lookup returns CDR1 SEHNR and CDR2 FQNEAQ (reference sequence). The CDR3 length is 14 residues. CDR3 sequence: CASSISGPYNEQFF. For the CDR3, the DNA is TGTGCCAGCAGCATTAGCGGCCCCTACAATGAGCAGTTCTTC.

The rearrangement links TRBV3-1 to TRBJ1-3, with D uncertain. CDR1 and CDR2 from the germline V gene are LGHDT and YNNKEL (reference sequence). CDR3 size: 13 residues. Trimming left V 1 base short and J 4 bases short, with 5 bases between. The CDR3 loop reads CASSQAQGNTIYF. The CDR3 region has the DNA TGTGCCAGCAGCCAAGCACAGGGAAACACCATATATTTT.

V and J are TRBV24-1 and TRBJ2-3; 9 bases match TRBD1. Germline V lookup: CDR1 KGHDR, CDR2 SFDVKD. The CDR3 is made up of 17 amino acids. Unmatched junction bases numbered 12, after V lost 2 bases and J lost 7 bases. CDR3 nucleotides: TGTGCCACCAGTGATTCCTCTGGGACAGGGACGGTGTATACGCAGTATTTT. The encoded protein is CATSDSSGTGTVYTQYF.

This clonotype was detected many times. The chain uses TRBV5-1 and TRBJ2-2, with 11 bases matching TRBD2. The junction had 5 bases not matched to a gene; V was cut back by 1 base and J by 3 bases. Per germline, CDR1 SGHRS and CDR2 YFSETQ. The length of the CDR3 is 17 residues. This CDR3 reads CASSLRLAGQDTGELFF. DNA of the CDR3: TGCGCCAGCAGCTTGAGACTAGCGGGGCAGGACACCGGGGAGCTGTTTTTT. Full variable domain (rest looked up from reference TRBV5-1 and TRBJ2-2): KAGVTQTPRYLIKTRGQQVTLSCSPISGHRSVSWYQQTPGQGLQFLFEYFSETQRNKGNFPGRFSGRQFSNSRSEMNVSTLELGDSALYLCASSLRLAGQDTGELFFGEGSRLTVL.

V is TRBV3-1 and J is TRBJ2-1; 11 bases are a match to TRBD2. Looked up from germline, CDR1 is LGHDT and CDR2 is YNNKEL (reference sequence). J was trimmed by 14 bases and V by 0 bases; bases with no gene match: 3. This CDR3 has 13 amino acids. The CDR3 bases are TGTGCCAGCAGCCAAGAGCCGGGACTAGCGGAGTTCTTC. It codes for CASSQEPGLAEFF.

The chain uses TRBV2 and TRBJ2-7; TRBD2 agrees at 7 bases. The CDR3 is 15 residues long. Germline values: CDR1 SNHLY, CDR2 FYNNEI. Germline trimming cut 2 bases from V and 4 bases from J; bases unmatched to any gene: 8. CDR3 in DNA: TGTGCCAGCAGTGAAAGGGCGGGAGATTTATACGAGCAGTACTTC. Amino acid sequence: CASSERAGDLYEQYF.

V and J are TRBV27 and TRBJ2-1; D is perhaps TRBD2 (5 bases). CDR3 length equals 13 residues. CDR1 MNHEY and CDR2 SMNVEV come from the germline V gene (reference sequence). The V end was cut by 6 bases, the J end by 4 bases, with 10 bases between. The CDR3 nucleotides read TGTGCCAGCAGGAGGGCCCAGTACAATGAGCAGTTCTTC. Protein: CASRRAQYNEQFF.

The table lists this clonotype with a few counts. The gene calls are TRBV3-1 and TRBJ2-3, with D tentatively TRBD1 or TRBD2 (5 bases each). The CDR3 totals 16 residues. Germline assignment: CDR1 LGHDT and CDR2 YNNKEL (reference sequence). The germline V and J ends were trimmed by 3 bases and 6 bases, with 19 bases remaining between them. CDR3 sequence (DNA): TGTGCCAGCAGCCATAGGGGAGATCTACCCAGGGATACGCAGTATTTT. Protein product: CASSHRGDLPRDTQYF.

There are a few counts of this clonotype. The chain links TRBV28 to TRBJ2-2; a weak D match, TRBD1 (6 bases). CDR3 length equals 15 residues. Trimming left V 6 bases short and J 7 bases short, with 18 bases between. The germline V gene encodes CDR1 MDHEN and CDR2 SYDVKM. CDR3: CASSKTQGFGGELFF. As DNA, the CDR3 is TGTGCCAGCAGCAAAACACAGGGTTTTGGCGGGGAGCTGTTTTTT.

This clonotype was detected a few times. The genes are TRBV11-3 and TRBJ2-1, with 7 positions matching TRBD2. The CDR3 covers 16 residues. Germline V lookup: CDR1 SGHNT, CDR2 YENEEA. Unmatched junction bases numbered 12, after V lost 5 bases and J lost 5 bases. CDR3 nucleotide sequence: TGTGCCAGCAGCCGATGGGAGGGATGGGGTAACAATGAGCAGTTCTTC. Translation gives CASSRWEGWGNNEQFF.

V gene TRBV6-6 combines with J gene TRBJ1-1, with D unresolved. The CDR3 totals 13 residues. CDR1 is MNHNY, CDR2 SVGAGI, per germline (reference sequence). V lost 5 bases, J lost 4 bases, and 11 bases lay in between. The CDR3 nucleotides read TGTGCCAGCAGTGCGGGCACGGGCACTGAAGCTTTCTTT. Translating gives CASSAGTGTEAFF.

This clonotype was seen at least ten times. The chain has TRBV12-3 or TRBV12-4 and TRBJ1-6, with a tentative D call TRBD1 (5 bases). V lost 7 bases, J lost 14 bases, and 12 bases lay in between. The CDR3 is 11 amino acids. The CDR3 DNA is TGTGCCAGCAACCTTGGGGGGTCCCTCCACTTT. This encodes CASNLGGSLHF.

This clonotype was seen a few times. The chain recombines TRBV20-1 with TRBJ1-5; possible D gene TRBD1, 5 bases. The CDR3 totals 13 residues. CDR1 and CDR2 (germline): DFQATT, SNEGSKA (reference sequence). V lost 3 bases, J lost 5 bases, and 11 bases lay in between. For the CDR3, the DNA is TGCAGTGCTAGTTGGCAGGGAGATCAGCCCCAGCATTTT. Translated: CSASWQGDQPQHF.

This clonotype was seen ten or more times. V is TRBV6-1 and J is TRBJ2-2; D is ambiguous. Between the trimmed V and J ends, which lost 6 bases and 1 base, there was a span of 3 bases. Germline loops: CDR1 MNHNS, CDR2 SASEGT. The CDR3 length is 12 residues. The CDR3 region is CASSVNTGELFF. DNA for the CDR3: TGTGCCAGCAGCGTGAACACCGGGGAGCTGTTTTTT.

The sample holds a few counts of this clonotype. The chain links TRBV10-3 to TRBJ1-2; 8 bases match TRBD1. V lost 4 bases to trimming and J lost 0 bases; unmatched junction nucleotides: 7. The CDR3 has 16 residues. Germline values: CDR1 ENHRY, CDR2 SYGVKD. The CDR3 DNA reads TGTGCCATCAGTGGACAGGGGACGTTGGCTAACTATGGCTACACCTTC. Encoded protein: CAISGQGTLANYGYTF.

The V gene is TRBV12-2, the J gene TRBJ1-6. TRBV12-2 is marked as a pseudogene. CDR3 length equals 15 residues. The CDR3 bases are TGTGCAAGTCGCTTAGGGGGCCCCGGTAGATCACCCCTCCACTTT. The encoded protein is CASRLGGPGRSPLHF.

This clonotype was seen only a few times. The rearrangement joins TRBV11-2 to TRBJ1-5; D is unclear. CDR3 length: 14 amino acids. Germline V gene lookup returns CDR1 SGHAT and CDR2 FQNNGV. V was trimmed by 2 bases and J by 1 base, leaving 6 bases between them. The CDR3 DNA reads TGTGCCAGCAGCTTAACGTCGAGCAATCAGCCCCAGCATTTT. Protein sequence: CASSLTSSNQPQHF.